One T cell receptor beta chain is described in this entry. The sample is drawn from a study of blood T cell repertoires in COVID-19. Looking at the study overall: The origin of the acute and convalescent COVID-19 samples was the United States, Italy and Spain. From T cells, B-cell-depleted T cells, or PBMCs came the material, which was cDNA or gDNA.

Germline V CDR1 and CDR2: MDHEN, SYDVKM. The CDR3 is 15 amino acids. The junction had 11 bases not matched to a gene; V was cut back by 5 bases and J by 6 bases. TCRdb keeps only in-frame clones here, not all; method: immunoSEQ multiplex PCR. This table holds approximately 260,000 clones, more than 65% found once. Individuals aged about 18 to 89 years were recruited from some 26 US areas. The recovered donors of Cohort 3 showed two negative PCRs, clearance, or symptom resolution. The clonotype was recovered from a man aged 45-60 years who had recovered from COVID-19. This chain uses TRBV28 with TRBJ1-1; 8 bases are a match to TRBD1. Sequenced material: PBMCs or T cells enriched from blood (not recorded which). CDR3 residues: CASSPPNGRGPEAFF. CDR3 bases: TGTGCCAGCAGTCCCCCGAACGGCAGGGGGCCTGAAGCTTTCTTT.